These 26 T cell receptor beta chains were all obtained from the same sample, sequenced in a study of cytomegalovirus exposure and HLA in healthy donors. This PCR relied on a set of 60 Vbeta primers and 13 Jbeta primers. Assay: immunoSEQ multiplex PCR; the TCRdb copy retains only in-frame clones and omits some. The specimen's table records about 34,000 clones. Sequences were obtained from PBMCs. Source of these receptors: a human donor in good health.

In regard to this clone: The junction departs from the called germline gene at one end, perhaps through a read error. The gene calls are TRBV6-1 and TRBJ2-5, with 12 bases matching TRBD2. The CDR3 runs to 18 residues. Germline V gene data show CDR1 as MNHNS and CDR2 as SASEGT. CDR3 sequence reads: CASSEDALAGGNQENQYF. The CDR3 DNA is TGTGCCAGCAGTGAAGACGCGCTAGCGGGGGGGAACCAAGAGAACCAGTACTTC.

V gene TRBV10-3 combines with J gene TRBJ2-7; 7 bases match TRBD2. V shed 0 bases and J 2 bases; nucleotides not matched to a gene: 7. From germline, CDR1 is ENHRY and CDR2 SYGVKD. The CDR3 is 16 residues long. This CDR3 reads CAISESLAASAYEQYF. CDR3 nucleotide sequence: TGTGCCATCAGTGAGTCCCTAGCGGCATCCGCCTACGAGCAGTACTTC.

The chain recombines TRBV6-6 with TRBJ2-2, with D maybe TRBD2 (6 bases). Germline V gene data show CDR1 as MNHNY and CDR2 as SVGAGI (reference sequence). CDR3 length: 15 amino acids. The ends were cut back, 7 bases at V and 6 bases at J, with 18 bases in the middle. The CDR3 sequence: CASIMAGTASGELFF. In DNA, the CDR3 is TGTGCCAGCATCATGGCGGGGACTGCCTCCGGGGAGCTGTTTTTT.

In DNA form, the CDR3 reads TGTGCCAGTAGTAACAGGTTTTCGGGGGCCAACGTCCTGACTTTC. Residues: CASSNRFSGANVLTF. The genes are TRBV19 and TRBJ2-6; tentative D call: TRBD1 (5 bases). Germline lookup yields CDR1 LNHDA and CDR2 SQIVND (reference sequence). V was pared by 4 bases and J by 4 bases, with 11 bases between. The CDR3 length is 15 residues. Full variable domain (missing parts from reference TRBV19 and TRBJ2-6): DGGITQSPKYLFRKEGQNVTLSCEQNLNHDAMYWYRQDPGQGLRLIYYSQIVNDFQKGDIAEGYSVSREKKESFPLTVTSAQKNPTAFYLCASSNRFSGANVLTFGAGSRLTVL.

The genes are TRBV6-6 and TRBJ1-4, with TRBD1 matching 8 bases. J gave up 8 bases and V 5 bases, and 10 bases lay outside the gene matches. The CDR3 is made up of 15 amino acids. Germline loops: CDR1 MNHNY, CDR2 SVGAGI (reference sequence). The CDR3 coding sequence is TGTGCCAGCAGTAAGAGACAGGGGCAGGGGGAAAAACTGTTTTTT. Translating gives CASSKRQGQGEKLFF.

V usage is TRBV5-8 and J usage is TRBJ1-4, with 8 bases that match TRBD1. Germline lookup yields CDR1 SGHTS and CDR2 YDEGEE. The V segment lost 1 base and the J segment 2 bases; nucleotides outside the gene matches: 4. The CDR3 extends over 16 amino acids. The CDR3: CASSLTGGRTNEKLFF. Here the CDR3 DNA reads TGTGCCAGCAGCTTGACAGGGGGGCGGACTAATGAAAAACTGTTTTTT.

About this clone: Other DNA sequences in this sample translate to the same CDR3. This chain links TRBV18 with TRBJ2-2; weak D call: TRBD1 (5 bases). V lost 8 bases to trimming and J lost 1 base, with 11 bases between them. The CDR3 covers 14 residues. Germline V gene lookup returns CDR1 KGHSH and CDR2 LQKENI. DNA for the CDR3: TGTGCCAGCCCAACAGGTGGGAACACCGGGGAGCTGTTTTTT. Protein: CASPTGGNTGELFF.

The chain combines TRBV15 with TRBJ2-5; TRBD2 is a possible D gene (6 bases). Germline V gene data show CDR1 as LNHNV and CDR2 as YYDKDF (reference sequence). The CDR3 consists of 14 residues. V shed 0 bases and J shed 5 bases, with 10 bases lying between them. CDR3 sequence (DNA): TGTGCCACCAGCAGAGATTCGCTAGCGGAGACCCAGTACTTC. This translates into CATSRDSLAETQYF.

V gene TRBV6-5 combines with J gene TRBJ2-1, with 11 nucleotides matching TRBD1. This CDR3 is built from 15 residues. Germline CDR1 reads MNHEY; CDR2 reads SVGAGI. Germline trimming cut 5 bases from V and 7 bases from J; bases unmatched to any gene: 7. The CDR3 protein is CASSPGQGAKNEQFF. The CDR3 DNA reads TGTGCCAGCAGTCCAGGACAGGGGGCTAAAAATGAGCAGTTCTTC.

This chain connects TRBV7-3 to TRBJ1-2; the match to TRBD1 covers 8 bases. CDR1 is SGHTA and CDR2 is FQGTGA in the germline V gene. The CDR3 extends over 13 amino acids. Trimming at V came to 5 bases and at J to 6 bases, leaving 5 bases not matched to a gene. The CDR3 protein is CASSKDRVHGYTF. In nucleotides, the CDR3 is TGTGCCAGCAGCAAGGACAGGGTTCATGGCTACACCTTC.

The chain joins TRBV10-3 to TRBJ1-1; 8 bases match TRBD1. The CDR3 extends over 14 amino acids. Germline lookup yields CDR1 ENHRY and CDR2 SYGVKD. V shed 2 bases, J shed 6 bases, and the junction held 5 bases outside the gene matches. DNA for the CDR3: TGTGCCATCAGTGAGGCAGGGGGCGAGGCTGAAGCTTTCTTT. It is translated as CAISEAGGEAEAFF.

V gene TRBV7-9 combines with J gene TRBJ2-3; 8 bases match TRBD2. The germline V gene encodes CDR1 SEHNR and CDR2 FQNEAQ (reference sequence). The junction had 7 bases not matched to a gene; V was cut back by 5 bases and J by 0 bases. The CDR3 is 16 residues long. The CDR3 coding sequence is TGTGCCAGCAGCCCGGGAGGGGCAAAGAGCACAGATACGCAGTATTTT. Residues: CASSPGGAKSTDTQYF.

The V call is TRBV5-5, the J call TRBJ1-1; no clear D gene. Trimming removed 0 bases from V and 4 bases from J, with 7 bases in between. This CDR3 spans 13 amino acids. CDR1 is SGHKS and CDR2 is YYEKEE in the germline V gene (reference sequence). The CDR3 loop reads CASSLVGATEAFF. The CDR3 coding sequence is TGTGCCAGCAGCTTGGTAGGAGCCACTGAAGCTTTCTTT.

CDR3 nucleotide sequence: TGTGCCTGCTTGGACAGTTACGAGCAGTACTTC. It is translated as CACLDSYEQYF. The chain uses TRBV30 and TRBJ2-7, with D perhaps TRBD1 (6 bases). Per germline, CDR1 GTSNPN and CDR2 SVGIG (reference sequence). The CDR3 sequence is 11 residues long. The germline V and J ends were trimmed by 6 bases and 4 bases, with 10 bases remaining between them.

Points on this clone: A read error may produce the germline difference seen at one junction end. V is TRBV6-1 and J is TRBJ2-5; TRBD2 aligns across 9 bases. Germline V gene lookup returns CDR1 MNHNS and CDR2 SASEGT. CDR3 length: 14 residues. The CDR3 DNA reads as TGTGCCAGCAGTGAGATAGCGGGGGAAGAGAACCAGTACTTC. Its protein is CASSEIAGEENQYF.

The chain uses TRBV19 and TRBJ2-1, with 7 bases lining up with TRBD1. Looked up from germline, CDR1 is LNHDA and CDR2 is SQIVND (reference sequence). V lost 6 bases, J lost 0 bases, and 5 bases stayed unmatched. The CDR3 covers 15 residues. For the CDR3, the DNA is TGTGCCAGTAGCCTGACAGGGAGCTCCTACAATGAGCAGTTCTTC. Translating gives CASSLTGSSYNEQFF.

The rearrangement uses TRBV6-4 and TRBJ2-1; possible D gene TRBD2, 6 bases. Between the trimmed V and J ends, which lost 2 bases and 8 bases, there was a span of 13 bases. Germline V lookup: CDR1 MRHNA, CDR2 SNTAGT. The CDR3 extends over 14 amino acids. The CDR3 DNA follows: TGTGCCAGCAGTGACCTAAACGGGGGTGATGAGCAGTTCTTC. Encoded protein: CASSDLNGGDEQFF.

CDR3 in DNA: TGTGCCAGCAGTTCCCGACAGGGCTATGGCTACACCTTC. Translated, it gives CASSSRQGYGYTF. The V gene is TRBV27, the J gene TRBJ1-2; TRBD1 agrees at 7 bases. V shed 4 bases and J 4 bases; nucleotides not matched to a gene: 3. This CDR3 contains 13 residues. Germline assignment: CDR1 MNHEY and CDR2 SMNVEV (reference sequence).

The V and J genes are TRBV4-2 and TRBJ2-5; 8 nucleotides agree with TRBD2. Germline CDR1 LGHNA, CDR2 YNFKEQ. V was clipped by 1 base and J by 4 bases; unmatched bases: 11. The CDR3 has 17 residues. CDR3 residues: CASSQGYGGALVETQYF. CDR3 nucleotides: TGTGCCAGCAGCCAAGGGTACGGGGGGGCTTTAGTAGAGACCCAGTACTTC.

CDR3 loop: CSVRDRVTEAFF. As DNA, the CDR3 is TGCAGCGTCCGGGACAGGGTGACTGAAGCTTTCTTT. V gene TRBV29-1 combines with J gene TRBJ1-1; 9 nucleotides agree with TRBD1. V lost 6 bases, J lost 5 bases, and 4 bases stayed unmatched. Germline CDR1 and CDR2: SQVTM and ANQGSEA. The CDR3 spans 12 residues.

J is TRBJ1-4 and V is TRBV30, with D unclear. V was clipped by 5 bases and J by 8 bases, with 9 bases between them. Germline values: CDR1 GTSNPN, CDR2 SVGIG (reference sequence). This CDR3 comprises 11 residues. The CDR3 loop is CAWELREKLFF. The CDR3 coding sequence is TGTGCCTGGGAGCTGAGGGAAAAACTGTTTTTT.

This chain joins TRBV19 and TRBJ1-2; 8 bases align to TRBD1. Germline CDR1 reads LNHDA; CDR2 reads SQIVND (reference sequence). V was pared by 5 bases and J by 5 bases, with 4 bases of the junction left unmatched. This CDR3 contains 13 residues. The CDR3 loop reads CASSRDRQYGYTF. For the CDR3, the DNA is TGTGCCAGTAGTCGGGACAGGCAGTATGGCTACACCTTC.

V gene TRBV9 combines with J gene TRBJ2-1; no clear D gene. The ends were cut back, 3 bases at V and 8 bases at J, with 12 bases in the middle. CDR3 length equals 13 residues. Germline V gives CDR1 SGDLS, CDR2 YYNGEE. CDR3 sequence (DNA): TGTGCCAGCAGCGCCAAAGATCTATATGAGCAGTTCTTC. It specifies CASSAKDLYEQFF.

This rearrangement joins TRBV7-9 to TRBJ1-2; 10 bases fit TRBD1. This CDR3 spans 15 amino acids. J lost 6 bases, V lost 1 base, and 5 bases had no gene match. CDR1 and CDR2 from the germline V gene are SEHNR and FQNEAQ (reference sequence). CDR3 nucleotide sequence: TGTGCCAGCAGCTTAGGGGGACAGGGGAAGGATGGCTACACCTTC. Protein: CASSLGGQGKDGYTF.

This chain connects TRBV7-6 to TRBJ2-2, with D hard to call. The CDR3 is made up of 14 amino acids. Trimming left V 4 bases short and J 7 bases short, with 13 bases between. Germline V lookup: CDR1 SGHVS, CDR2 FNYEAQ. The CDR3 sequence is CASSWAAMDGELFF. CDR3 sequence (DNA): TGTGCCAGCAGCTGGGCAGCAATGGACGGGGAGCTGTTTTTT. The full variable domain, rest sourced from reference TRBV7-6 and TRBJ2-2, is GAGVSQSPRYKVTKRGQDVALRCDPISGHVSLYWYRQALGQGPEFLTYFNYEAQQDKSGLPNDRFSAERPEGSISTLTIQRTEQRDSAMYRCASSWAAMDGELFFGEGSRLTVL.

On this clone: Additional DNA sequences in this sample encode the identical CDR3. This chain uses TRBV7-9 with TRBJ1-6; TRBD1 agrees at 9 bases. Germline V CDR1 and CDR2: SEHNR, FQNEAQ (reference sequence). The CDR3 extends over 16 amino acids. V dropped 5 bases and J dropped 3; count of bases not matched to a gene: 5. The CDR3 DNA follows: TGTGCCAGCAGCCTTGGACAGGGGTTCTATAATTCACCCCTCCACTTT. It encodes CASSLGQGFYNSPLHF.